These 23 T cell receptor beta chains originate from one sample sequenced in a study of graft-versus-host responses after intestinal transplantation. The data were produced by immunoSEQ multiplex PCR, yet TCRdb's version contains in-frame clones alone and is incomplete. The sample holds roughly 97,000 clones, roughly 90% seen once. The specimen was PBMCs, collected roughly 68 weeks after intestinal transplant. These receptors originate from a human patient who received an intestinal transplant, so some T cells may come from the graft donor.

About this clone itself: The sample holds other DNA sequences that translate to the same CDR3. V usage is TRBV7-2 and J usage is TRBJ2-7; no firm D call. Germline-derived CDR1 and CDR2 are SGHTA and FQGNSA. Trimming pared 5 bases from V and 2 bases from J, leaving 4 bases between. This CDR3 is built from 11 residues. The CDR3, as DNA: TGTGCCAGCAGCGCAGCCTACGAGCAGTACTTC. Its protein product is CASSAAYEQYF. The full variable domain, its missing parts supplied by reference TRBV7-2 and TRBJ2-7, is GAGVSQSPSNKVTEKGKDVELRCDPISGHTALYWYRQSLGQGLEFLIYFQGNSAPDKSGLPSDRFSAERTGGSVSTLTIQRTQQEDSAVYLCASSAAYEQYFGPGTRLTVT.

The chain uses TRBV7-2 and TRBJ1-5; 7 nucleotides align to TRBD1. The CDR3 runs to 18 residues. V lost 5 bases to trimming and J lost 2 bases; unmatched junction nucleotides: 15. Germline V gene data show CDR1 as SGHTA and CDR2 as FQGNSA. CDR3 sequence (DNA): TGTGCCAGCAGCCGACCTCGGACAGGCAGCGGGGGCAATCAGCCCCAGCATTTT. As protein: CASSRPRTGSGGNQPQHF.

This clone came up once. The rearrangement links TRBV27 to TRBJ2-7; 7 nucleotides align to TRBD1. The CDR3 has 15 amino acids. The germline V gene encodes CDR1 MNHEY and CDR2 SMNVEV (reference sequence). V dropped 5 bases and J dropped 3; count of bases not matched to a gene: 10. This CDR3 reads CASSPRDSRNYEQYF. CDR3 bases: TGTGCCAGCAGTCCCCGGGACAGCCGAAACTACGAGCAGTACTTC.

The chain combines TRBV10-3 with TRBJ1-2, with 7 nucleotides matching TRBD1. This CDR3 comprises 14 residues. CDR1 and CDR2 from the germline V gene are ENHRY and SYGVKD. Unmatched junction bases numbered 1, after V lost 0 bases and J lost 3 bases. The CDR3 is CAISESGTDYGYTF. The DNA for the CDR3 is TGTGCCATCAGTGAGTCGGGGACAGACTATGGCTACACCTTC.

The rearrangement links TRBV5-6 to TRBJ1-5; no clear D gene. The CDR3 is 15 residues long. In germline, CDR1 is SGHDT, CDR2 YYEEEE. Trimming stripped 3 bases from V and 11 bases from J, with 21 bases between. Here the CDR3 reads CASSYQGGPGRSQHF. In DNA form, the CDR3 reads TGTGCCAGCAGCTATCAAGGTGGACCGGGCAGGTCCCAGCATTTT.

This clone has just one count. CDR3 region: CASSSDRVGYTF. The CDR3 DNA is TGTGCCAGCAGCTCAGACAGGGTCGGCTACACCTTC. The gene calls are TRBV11-2 and TRBJ1-2; the match to TRBD1 covers 7 bases. This CDR3 is built from 12 residues. V was pared by 4 bases and J by 8 bases, with 4 bases of the junction left unmatched. Germline values: CDR1 SGHAT, CDR2 FQNNGV. Together with reference TRBV11-2 and TRBJ1-2, the CDR3 gives the full variable domain: EAGVAQSPRYKIIEKRQSVAFWCNPISGHATLYWYQQILGQGPKLLIQFQNNGVVDDSQLPKDRFSAERLKGVDSTLKIQPAKLEDSAVYLCASSSDRVGYTFGSGTRLTVV.

The chain joins TRBV19 to TRBJ2-1, with 14 bases fitting TRBD2. Germline V gene lookup returns CDR1 LNHDA and CDR2 SQIVND (reference sequence). The CDR3 is 21 residues long. V dropped 5 bases and J dropped 0; count of bases not matched to a gene: 15. The CDR3 here is CASSLTLSGLAGDRSYNEQFF. CDR3 bases: TGTGCCAGTAGTCTAACTCTCTCGGGACTAGCGGGGGACCGCTCCTACAATGAGCAGTTCTTC.

This chain links TRBV18 with TRBJ2-7, with no clear D. The CDR3 spans 13 residues. The ends were cut back, 4 bases at V and 5 bases at J, with 12 bases in the middle. Germline CDR1 and CDR2: KGHSH and LQKENI. CDR3 sequence reads: CASSLYRWNEQYF. The CDR3 DNA follows: TGTGCCAGCTCACTTTATAGGTGGAACGAGCAGTACTTC.

This clone came up a few times. The chain has TRBV11-2 and TRBJ1-2; the D is unclear. V lost 6 bases to trimming and J lost 4 bases, with 6 bases between them. CDR1 SGHAT and CDR2 FQNNGV come from the germline V gene. The CDR3 spans 11 residues. This CDR3 is CASSDGYGYTF. CDR3 nucleotide sequence: TGTGCCAGCAGTGACGGCTATGGCTACACCTTC.

The V call is TRBV6-4, the J call TRBJ2-1; TRBD2 agrees at 8 bases. The CDR3 is 17 residues long. Unmatched junction bases numbered 8, after V lost 4 bases and J lost 0 bases. Germline CDR1 MRHNA, CDR2 SNTAGT. CDR3 region: CASSARAGGSSYNEQFF. The DNA for the CDR3 is TGTGCCAGCAGTGCAAGGGCGGGGGGAAGCTCCTACAATGAGCAGTTCTTC.

The rearrangement uses TRBV6-5 and TRBJ1-1; 7 bases agree with TRBD1. The ends lost 5 bases at V and 7 bases at J; junction bases unmatched: 7. The CDR3 covers 13 residues. Germline CDR1 and CDR2: MNHEY and SVGAGI. In nucleotides, the CDR3 is TGTGCCAGCAGTCCGCGACAGGGCCTTGAAGCTTTCTTT. This gives the protein CASSPRQGLEAFF.

CDR3 sequence (DNA): TGCGCCAGCAGCTTGGCATCGACAGGGGGCTACGAGCAGTACTTC. Its protein product is CASSLASTGGYEQYF. The chain is built from TRBV5-1 and TRBJ2-7, with 9 nucleotides matching TRBD1. The V and J ends lost 0 bases and 3 bases, in that order; junction bases with no gene match: 4. The germline V gene has CDR1 SGHRS and CDR2 YFSETQ. The CDR3 spans 15 residues.

V is TRBV29-1 and J is TRBJ2-7; D is perhaps TRBD1 or TRBD2 (5 bases each). CDR1 is SQVTM, CDR2 ANQGSEA, per germline. With 2 bases removed from V and 7 bases from J, the gap between germline ends came to 12 bases. CDR3 length: 12 residues. CDR3 loop: CSVELGVGEQYF. CDR3 nucleotides: TGCAGCGTTGAATTGGGGGTTGGGGAGCAGTACTTC.

V and J are TRBV29-1 and TRBJ1-2; 7 bases line up with TRBD1. Germline trimming cut 6 bases from V and 2 bases from J; bases unmatched to any gene: 6. Per germline, CDR1 SQVTM and CDR2 ANQGSEA. The CDR3 has 13 amino acids. In DNA, the CDR3 is TGCAGCGTGGGCCTACAGGGGAACTATGGCTACACCTTC. This encodes CSVGLQGNYGYTF.

CDR3 in amino acids: CASSLAPSGGPDTQYF. The CDR3 coding sequence is TGTGCCAGCAGCTTGGCGCCTAGCGGGGGTCCAGATACGCAGTATTTT. The chain couples TRBV5-5 to TRBJ2-3, with TRBD2 matching over 10 bases. CDR3 size: 16 residues. Per germline, CDR1 SGHKS and CDR2 YYEKEE (reference sequence). With V trimmed by 0 bases and J by 4 bases, 5 bases remained unmatched.

In this sample, this clone turned up once. The V and J genes are TRBV11-2 and TRBJ1-1; D possibly corresponds to TRBD1 (5 bases). The CDR3 is 14 residues long. Germline V gives CDR1 SGHAT, CDR2 FQNNGV. V lost 1 base and J 2 bases, leaving 8 bases between the germline ends. CDR3 protein: CASSLAGANTEAFF. In DNA form, the CDR3 reads TGTGCCAGCAGCTTAGCCGGGGCCAACACTGAAGCTTTCTTT.

The chain employs TRBV7-2 and TRBJ2-5; 8 bases are a match to TRBD2. CDR3 size: 16 residues. Trimming cost V 5 bases and J 7 bases; bases outside gene matches: 15. Germline V gives CDR1 SGHTA, CDR2 FQGNSA. The CDR3 sequence: CASSVRSGWLAGTQYF. The CDR3 bases are TGTGCCAGCAGCGTCCGATCGGGGTGGCTAGCGGGGACCCAGTACTTC.

The chain links TRBV2 to TRBJ2-3; D might be TRBD2 (6 bases). The CDR3 is 14 residues long. Trimming shortened V by 3 bases and J by 3 bases, and 10 bases separated the two germline ends. Germline-derived CDR1 and CDR2 are SNHLY and FYNNEI. In DNA form, the CDR3 reads TGTGCCAGCAGTGAGCGGGGCGAGACAGATACGCAGTATTTT. This encodes CASSERGETDTQYF.

The chain combines TRBV12-5 with TRBJ1-3; maybe TRBD1 (5 bases). CDR1 LGHNT and CDR2 FRNRAP come from the germline V gene. Between the trimmed V and J ends, which lost 2 bases and 0 bases, there was a span of 5 bases. The CDR3 runs to 14 residues. The CDR3 loop reads CASGLRGSGNTIYF. The DNA for the CDR3 is TGTGCTAGTGGTTTGAGGGGCTCTGGAAACACCATATATTTT.

The V gene is TRBV4-1, the J gene TRBJ1-6; the D gene is possibly TRBD1 (5 bases). Trimming left V 2 bases short and J 10 bases short, with 15 bases between. This CDR3 is 15 amino acids long. Germline loops: CDR1 MGHRA, CDR2 YSYEKL. CDR3 residues: CASSQTGQGGSPLHF. The CDR3 DNA reads as TGCGCCAGCAGCCAAACGGGGCAGGGTGGGTCACCCCTCCACTTT.

This clone was seen just once. The V gene is TRBV5-1, the J gene TRBJ2-1, with D perhaps TRBD1 (6 bases). Trimming took off 3 bases at V and 9 bases at J, with 16 bases between the two ends. Germline CDR1 is SGHRS and CDR2 is YFSETQ. This CDR3 spans 14 amino acids. CDR3 residues: CASSWGPDFGEQFF. In nucleotides, the CDR3 is TGCGCCAGCAGCTGGGGGCCTGATTTCGGTGAGCAGTTCTTC.

For the CDR3, the DNA is TGTGCCAGCAGCTTGCGGCATCTTAATTCACCCCTCCACTTT. Translated: CASSLRHLNSPLHF. The chain has TRBV5-6 and TRBJ1-6; D is undetermined. Trimming pared 1 base from V and 6 bases from J, leaving 8 bases between. CDR3 size: 14 residues. Germline V lookup: CDR1 SGHDT, CDR2 YYEEEE.

The rearrangement links TRBV4-1 to TRBJ2-3, with no clear D. Germline CDR1 and CDR2: MGHRA and YSYEKL. The CDR3 is 15 residues long. V lost 0 bases to trimming and J lost 2 bases, with 9 bases between them. CDR3 nucleotide sequence: TGCGCCAGCAGCCAAGACTGGACCGCCACAGATACGCAGTATTTT. This sequence encodes CASSQDWTATDTQYF.